These T cell receptor beta chains were read from a single sample in a study of long-term antiretroviral therapy in people with HIV. Sequenced by immunoSEQ multiplex PCR; TCRdb stores in-frame clones only, minus some. The table includes about 25,000 clones, about four fifths detected once. Sequenced here: unsorted PBMCs, sampled 3 years after starting antiretroviral therapy. The receptor source for this set is a man between 18 and 35 years old with HIV. Both conserved end residues are part of each CDR3. Each record gives: J gene, clone size, V gene, D gene, CDR3 DNA, CDR3 protein. D genes are given only for firm matches. A row's size may be missing; if present it is once, few, many or a size class.

J gene: TRBJ2-5; clone size: .; V gene: TRBV2; D gene: TRBD1; CDR3 DNA: TGTGCCAGCAGGCAGGGACAGGGGCTCCAAGAGACCCAGTACTTC; CDR3 protein: CASRQGQGLQETQYF
J gene: TRBJ1-1; clone size: .; V gene: TRBV6-1; D gene: .; CDR3 DNA: TGTGCCAGCAGCGCCAGGGGAAACCTTGAAGCTTTCTTT; CDR3 protein: CASSARGNLEAFF
J gene: TRBJ2-6; clone size: .; V gene: TRBV12-5; D gene: TRBD2; CDR3 DNA: TGTGCTAGTGGCCTTCGTGGAGCGGGGGGAACCTCTGGGGCCAACGTCCTGACTTTC; CDR3 protein: CASGLRGAGGTSGANVLTF
J gene: TRBJ1-4; clone size: .; V gene: TRBV5-1; D gene: .; CDR3 DNA: TGCGCCAGCAGCATGGGCCTAGACAGTAATGAAAAACTGTTTTTT; CDR3 protein: CASSMGLDSNEKLFF
J gene: TRBJ1-2; clone size: .; V gene: TRBV5-1; D gene: .; CDR3 DNA: TGCGCCAGCAGGTTAGGTCGAGCTAACTATGGCTACACCTTC; CDR3 protein: CASRLGRANYGYTF
J gene: TRBJ1-6; clone size: .; V gene: TRBV7-6; D gene: .; CDR3 DNA: TGTGCCAGCAGCCCCGGGGTGTATTCACCCCTCCACTTT; CDR3 protein: CASSPGVYSPLHF
J gene: TRBJ1-4; clone size: .; V gene: TRBV4-2; D gene: .; CDR3 DNA: TGTGCCAGCAGCCAAGAACGGCGGCCTGAGTGGAAACTGTTTTTT; CDR3 protein: CASSQERRPEWKLFF
J gene: TRBJ1-4; clone size: .; V gene: TRBV5-4; D gene: .; CDR3 DNA: TGTGCCAGCAGCCAGGACAGTAATGAAAAACTGTTTTTT; CDR3 protein: CASSQDSNEKLFF
J gene: TRBJ1-2; clone size: .; V gene: TRBV27; D gene: .; CDR3 DNA: TGTGCCAGCAGTTCCAGGGACATCTATGGCTACACCTTC; CDR3 protein: CASSSRDIYGYTF
J gene: TRBJ1-4; clone size: .; V gene: TRBV7-9; D gene: .; CDR3 DNA: TGTGCCAGCAGCTTGGCGGAAACAAGGAGTGAAAAACTGTTTTTT; CDR3 protein: CASSLAETRSEKLFF
J gene: TRBJ1-5; clone size: .; V gene: TRBV2; D gene: .; CDR3 DNA: TGTGCCAGCAAAGGCTGGGAGGGCAATCAGCCCCAGCATTTT; CDR3 protein: CASKGWEGNQPQHF
J gene: TRBJ2-3; clone size: .; V gene: TRBV28; D gene: TRBD2; CDR3 DNA: TGTGCCAGCAGCTTCAGCGGGGGTGGTTATACGCAGTATTTT; CDR3 protein: CASSFSGGGYTQYF
J gene: TRBJ1-2; clone size: .; V gene: TRBV28; D gene: .; CDR3 DNA: TGTGCCAGCAGTTTTCGCGGAGGGCACTATGGCTACACCTTC; CDR3 protein: CASSFRGGHYGYTF
J gene: TRBJ2-2; clone size: .; V gene: TRBV6-1; D gene: .; CDR3 DNA: TGTGCCAGCGTAGCCGCCGGGGAGCTGTTTTTT; CDR3 protein: CASVAAGELFF
J gene: TRBJ2-5; clone size: .; V gene: TRBV2; D gene: .; CDR3 DNA: TGTGCCAGCAGTATGCGCCTTGGAACCCGAACTCAAGAGACCCAGTACTTC; CDR3 protein: CASSMRLGTRTQETQYF
J gene: TRBJ1-1; clone size: .; V gene: TRBV28; D gene: .; CDR3 DNA: TGTGCCAGCAGTTCCCGGACGTGGGGGAGCTACACTGAAGCTTTCTTT; CDR3 protein: CASSSRTWGSYTEAFF
J gene: TRBJ2-3; clone size: once; V gene: TRBV6-1; D gene: TRBD1; CDR3 DNA: TGTGCCAGCACGGGACAGTACTTTGATACGCAGTATTTT; CDR3 protein: CASTGQYFDTQYF
J gene: TRBJ2-7; clone size: few; V gene: TRBV9; D gene: TRBD1; CDR3 DNA: TGTGCCAGCAGCGACCGGGACAGGGGGCGATTAGGTGGGGAGCAGTACTTC; CDR3 protein: CASSDRDRGRLGGEQYF
J gene: TRBJ2-7; clone size: few; V gene: TRBV2; D gene: TRBD1; CDR3 DNA: TGTGCCAGCACCCCGGGACAGGGGGCCGGGGAGCAGTACTTC; CDR3 protein: CASTPGQGAGEQYF
J gene: TRBJ1-5; clone size: once; V gene: TRBV6-1; D gene: .; CDR3 DNA: TGTGCCAGCAAGCTGGGACCAAACGGGAATCAGCCCCAGCATTTT; CDR3 protein: CASKLGPNGNQPQHF
J gene: TRBJ2-6; clone size: .; V gene: TRBV27; D gene: .; CDR3 DNA: TGTGCCAGCAGTTCCCTGGGCTCTGGGGCCAACGTCCTGACTTTC; CDR3 protein: CASSSLGSGANVLTF
J gene: TRBJ2-3; clone size: .; V gene: TRBV7-9; D gene: .; CDR3 DNA: TGTGCCAGCAGCTTTCGCGACGGGGGAGGTACGCAGTATTTT; CDR3 protein: CASSFRDGGGTQYF
J gene: TRBJ2-2; clone size: .; V gene: TRBV27; D gene: .; CDR3 DNA: TGTGCCAGCAGCCTAGTCAACACCGGGGAGCTGTTTTTT; CDR3 protein: CASSLVNTGELFF
J gene: TRBJ1-2; clone size: .; V gene: TRBV18; D gene: .; CDR3 DNA: TGTGCCAGCTCACCACCGGTTGGGACGGGAGATAACTATGGCTACACCTTC; CDR3 protein: CASSPPVGTGDNYGYTF
J gene: TRBJ2-1; clone size: .; V gene: TRBV7-2; D gene: TRBD2; CDR3 DNA: TGTGCCAGCAGCTTAGCGAAGGCTAGCGGGCGGGAGGTCCACAATGAGCAGTTCTTC; CDR3 protein: CASSLAKASGREVHNEQFF
J gene: TRBJ2-1; clone size: .; V gene: TRBV5-6; D gene: .; CDR3 DNA: TGTGCCAGCAGCTTTGGCGACCCAAATGAGCAGTTCTTC; CDR3 protein: CASSFGDPNEQFF
J gene: TRBJ1-1; clone size: once; V gene: TRBV7-2; D gene: .; CDR3 DNA: TGTGCCAGCAGCTTAGTGGCAGCGAACACTGAAGCTTTCTTT; CDR3 protein: CASSLVAANTEAFF
J gene: TRBJ2-1; clone size: .; V gene: TRBV10-1; D gene: TRBD2; CDR3 DNA: TGCGCCAGCAGTCGGGTAGCGGGGGGGTCTGAGCAGTTCTTC; CDR3 protein: CASSRVAGGSEQFF
J gene: TRBJ2-1; clone size: .; V gene: TRBV11-2; D gene: TRBD2; CDR3 DNA: TGTGCCAGCAGCTCCTCCCCACTAGCGGGGGGTTACAATGAGCAGTTCTTC; CDR3 protein: CASSSSPLAGGYNEQFF
J gene: TRBJ2-1; clone size: .; V gene: TRBV4-1; D gene: TRBD2; CDR3 DNA: TGCGCCAGCAGATACTTAGCGGGGGGGTACAATGAGCAGTTCTTC; CDR3 protein: CASRYLAGGYNEQFF
J gene: TRBJ2-2; clone size: few; V gene: TRBV9; D gene: TRBD1; CDR3 DNA: TGTGCCAGCAGCGTAGCATTGGACAGGACCAACACCGGGGAGCTGTTTTTT; CDR3 protein: CASSVALDRTNTGELFF
J gene: TRBJ2-5; clone size: .; V gene: TRBV6-5; D gene: TRBD1; CDR3 DNA: TGTGCCAGCAGATCCGGGACAGACTCCCAAGAGACCCAGTACTTC; CDR3 protein: CASRSGTDSQETQYF
J gene: TRBJ1-3; clone size: .; V gene: TRBV29-1; D gene: .; CDR3 DNA: TGCAGCGTTGGGGCGGACAGTAACTCTGGAAACACCATATATTTT; CDR3 protein: CSVGADSNSGNTIYF
J gene: TRBJ1-1; clone size: .; V gene: TRBV7-8; D gene: .; CDR3 DNA: TGTGCCAGCAGCTTAGCGTACGGACTGAACACTGAAGCTTTCTTT; CDR3 protein: CASSLAYGLNTEAFF
J gene: TRBJ1-1; clone size: once; V gene: TRBV13; D gene: .; CDR3 DNA: TGTGCCAGCAGCGATCAGTGGGGCGGGAACACTGAAGCTTTCTTT; CDR3 protein: CASSDQWGGNTEAFF
J gene: TRBJ1-4; clone size: .; V gene: TRBV9; D gene: .; CDR3 DNA: TGTGCCAGCAGCGACCGGGACACAGGGGAAAAACTGTTTTTT; CDR3 protein: CASSDRDTGEKLFF
J gene: TRBJ2-3; clone size: .; V gene: TRBV5-3; D gene: .; CDR3 DNA: TGTGCCAGACGATCCCGATTCATCAGCACAGATACGCAGTATTTT; CDR3 protein: CARRSRFISTDTQYF
J gene: TRBJ1-2; clone size: .; V gene: TRBV7-2; D gene: TRBD1; CDR3 DNA: TGTGCCAGCAGCTCCAGGGGGCGATCCTACTATGGCTACACCTTC; CDR3 protein: CASSSRGRSYYGYTF
J gene: TRBJ2-5; clone size: .; V gene: TRBV7-9; D gene: .; CDR3 DNA: TGTGCCAGCAGCCTCCTAGGGGAGACCCAGTACTTC; CDR3 protein: CASSLLGETQYF
J gene: TRBJ1-4; clone size: .; V gene: TRBV5-1; D gene: .; CDR3 DNA: TGCGCCAGCAGCGGGACTGTGAATGAAAAACTGTTTTTT; CDR3 protein: CASSGTVNEKLFF
J gene: TRBJ2-1; clone size: .; V gene: TRBV7-9; D gene: .; CDR3 DNA: TGTGCCAGCAGAAGAGAACAGGCTCACCCGGGGAATGAGCAGTTCTTC; CDR3 protein: CASRREQAHPGNEQFF
J gene: TRBJ2-5; clone size: .; V gene: TRBV10-3; D gene: .; CDR3 DNA: TGTGCCATCAGTGACCCGGGGGCGGTGGAGACCCAGTACTTC; CDR3 protein: CAISDPGAVETQYF
J gene: TRBJ1-3; clone size: .; V gene: TRBV21-1; D gene: .; CDR3 DNA: TGTGCCAGCAGCAAATTGCTCCAGGGGGTGTCTGGAAACACCATATATTTT; CDR3 protein: CASSKLLQGVSGNTIYF
J gene: TRBJ2-3; clone size: .; V gene: TRBV4-1; D gene: TRBD1; CDR3 DNA: TGCGCCAGCAGCCAAGGGCAACCGTCGGGACAGGGGGATACGCAGTATTTT; CDR3 protein: CASSQGQPSGQGDTQYF
J gene: TRBJ2-1; clone size: .; V gene: TRBV19; D gene: TRBD1; CDR3 DNA: TGTGCCAGTAGTCTACAGGGGGTTACCAATGAGCAGTTCTTC; CDR3 protein: CASSLQGVTNEQFF
J gene: TRBJ1-1; clone size: .; V gene: TRBV6-5; D gene: .; CDR3 DNA: TGTGCCAGCAGTTATAACGGGCTGAACACTGAAGCTTTCTTT; CDR3 protein: CASSYNGLNTEAFF
J gene: TRBJ1-1; clone size: .; V gene: TRBV5-5; D gene: TRBD1; CDR3 DNA: TGTGCCAGCAGCTTGCGGTCCGGACAGGGCTACACTGAAGCTTTCTTT; CDR3 protein: CASSLRSGQGYTEAFF
J gene: TRBJ2-2; clone size: .; V gene: TRBV9; D gene: .; CDR3 DNA: TGTGCCAGCAAAACTTGGACGACGAACACCGGGGAGCTGTTTTTT; CDR3 protein: CASKTWTTNTGELFF